Presented here are 16 T cell receptor beta chains from one specimen sequenced in a study of T cell responses to AZD1222 COVID-19 vaccine. Assay: immunoSEQ multiplex PCR; the TCRdb copy retains only in-frame clones and omits some. The top ten hold 17% of the sample, which has 85,000 to 120,000 clones, approximately 88% seen once. Here the sequenced sample was peripheral blood, taken on day 0 of AZD1222 vaccination. Receptors originate from an adult in good health.

The chain has TRBV28 and TRBJ1-5; D ambiguous. Deletions cut 8 bases from V and 4 bases from J, with 12 bases between. CDR1 and CDR2 from the germline V gene are MDHEN and SYDVKM. This CDR3 region has 13 residues. DNA for the CDR3: TGTGCCAGCGGGGTCTCGTGGAATCAGCCCCAGCATTTT. Its translation: CASGVSWNQPQHF.

J is TRBJ1-1 and V is TRBV12-5; D gene unclear. V lost 3 bases and J 5 bases, leaving 16 bases between the germline ends. The CDR3 covers 15 residues. Germline V CDR1 and CDR2: LGHNT, FRNRAP. The CDR3 here is CASGFVGTFLTEAFF. CDR3 DNA: TGTGCTAGTGGTTTTGTCGGTACCTTCTTGACTGAAGCTTTCTTT.

Written as DNA, the CDR3 is TGTGCCAGCAGTTTCCAGGGAGGGCAAGAGACCCAGTACTTC. This sequence encodes CASSFQGGQETQYF. The rearrangement joins TRBV7-2 to TRBJ2-5; 7 bases match TRBD2. Germline assignment: CDR1 SGHTA and CDR2 FQGNSA. The V segment lost 6 bases and the J segment 2 bases; nucleotides outside the gene matches: 6. This CDR3 is 14 amino acids long.

The V gene is TRBV19, the J gene TRBJ2-2; D is unresolved. Trimming left V 5 bases short and J 5 bases short, with 12 bases between. This CDR3 region has 14 residues. Germline-derived CDR1 and CDR2 are LNHDA and SQIVND (reference sequence). The CDR3: CASSHPVRTGELFF. Written as DNA, the CDR3 is TGTGCCAGTAGTCACCCCGTAAGGACCGGGGAGCTGTTTTTT.

This chain links TRBV2 with TRBJ2-7; TRBD2 matches at 7 bases. This CDR3 is built from 12 residues. Germline V gene sequence: CDR1 SNHLY, CDR2 FYNNEI. V lost 11 bases to trimming and J lost 3 bases; unmatched junction nucleotides: 7. The CDR3 nucleotides read TGTGCCGGGGGGAGGGAAATCTACGAGCAGTACTTC. Encoded protein: CAGGREIYEQYF.

The V and J genes are TRBV15 and TRBJ2-1; 7 positions match TRBD2. Germline CDR1 and CDR2: LNHNV and YYDKDF (reference sequence). This CDR3 contains 16 residues. Unmatched junction bases numbered 4, after V lost 0 bases and J lost 2 bases. The CDR3 DNA is TGTGCCACCAGCAGAGATTGGCTAGCGGCCTACAATGAGCAGTTCTTC. Amino acids: CATSRDWLAAYNEQFF.

This chain joins TRBV19 and TRBJ2-4; the D gene is possibly TRBD1 (6 bases). The CDR3 has 12 residues. The germline V gene has CDR1 LNHDA and CDR2 SQIVND (reference sequence). The V gene lost 6 bases and the J gene lost 6 bases, with 9 bases spanning the gap. The CDR3 sequence: CASRTGGNIQYF. The CDR3 DNA reads TGTGCCAGTAGGACAGGTGGAAACATTCAGTACTTC.

The chain links TRBV13 to TRBJ1-6; D is ambiguous. Germline V gene lookup returns CDR1 PRHDT and CDR2 FYEKMQ (reference sequence). The V and J ends lost 6 bases and 1 base respectively, with 16 bases between them. This CDR3 has 17 residues. In DNA, the CDR3 is TGTGCCAGCAGTCCTACCGCTTTTGGGTCCTATAATTCACCCCTCCACTTT. Its protein is CASSPTAFGSYNSPLHF.

The chain combines TRBV3-1 (or the pseudogene TRBV3-2) with TRBJ1-4; 10 nucleotides match TRBD1. This CDR3 has 16 amino acids. J lost 3 bases, V lost 2 bases, and 3 bases had no gene match. Germline CDR1 reads LGHDT; CDR2 reads YNNKEL (reference sequence). CDR3 in DNA: TGTGCCAGCAGCCAACGGACAGGGGGGTCTAATGAAAAACTGTTTTTT. It translates to CASSQRTGGSNEKLFF.

The V call is TRBV7-2, the J call TRBJ1-5; a possible D gene is TRBD1 (6 bases). V was pared by 5 bases and J by 4 bases, with 12 bases between. From germline, CDR1 is SGHTA and CDR2 FQGNSA. The CDR3 extends over 14 amino acids. This CDR3 is CASSPGTSNQPQHF. In DNA form, the CDR3 reads TGTGCCAGCAGCCCCGGGACAAGTAATCAGCCCCAGCATTTT.

CDR3 nucleotide sequence: TGTGCCAGCAGCCGCGGGGGCGGCACCGGGGAGCTGTTTTTT. Translating it yields CASSRGGGTGELFF. The V and J genes are TRBV28 and TRBJ2-2; weak D call: TRBD2 (7 bases). V lost 6 bases, J lost 4 bases, and 12 bases lay in between. The CDR3 contains 14 residues. Germline lookup yields CDR1 MDHEN and CDR2 SYDVKM.

The chain couples TRBV18 to TRBJ1-1; 9 bases are shared with TRBD1. CDR1 and CDR2 from the germline V gene are KGHSH and LQKENI. V lost 1 base, J lost 1 base, and 7 bases stayed unmatched. This CDR3 region has 17 residues. This CDR3 reads CASSPQGTGYRNTEAFF. CDR3 DNA sequence: TGTGCCAGCTCACCACAGGGGACAGGGTATAGGAACACTGAAGCTTTCTTT.

The rearrangement links TRBV7-2 to TRBJ1-1; D gene unclear. CDR1 and CDR2 from the germline V gene are SGHTA and FQGNSA. This CDR3 is built from 13 residues. V was trimmed by 1 base and J by 11 bases, leaving 14 bases between them. CDR3 nucleotides: TGTGCCAGCAGCTTAGGAGCGGGCCCCGGGGCTTTCTTT. This codes for CASSLGAGPGAFF.

This clone was counted once. The chain recombines TRBV20-1 with TRBJ2-3; 8 positions match TRBD2. The CDR3 consists of 15 residues. With V trimmed by 3 bases and J by 0 bases, 5 bases remained unmatched. The germline V gene encodes CDR1 DFQATT and CDR2 SNEGSKA (reference sequence). The CDR3 here is CSASFPGGSTDTQYF. CDR3 nucleotides: TGCAGTGCTAGTTTTCCGGGAGGGAGCACAGATACGCAGTATTTT.

Within the sample, this clone is medium-sized. The J gene is TRBJ1-1, the V gene TRBV6-2 or TRBV6-3, with D unclear. This CDR3 comprises 12 residues. Trimming stripped 3 bases from V and 5 bases from J, with 7 bases between. Per germline, CDR1 MNHEY and CDR2 SVGEGT. In nucleotides, the CDR3 is TGTGCCAGCAGTTATTCTAGAACTGAAGCTTTCTTT. Its protein product is CASSYSRTEAFF.

The V call is TRBV6-5, the J call TRBJ1-2, with no clear D. The V end lost 11 bases, the J end lost 3 bases, and 10 bases lay between the germline ends. Germline V lookup: CDR1 MNHEY, CDR2 SVGAGI. The CDR3 loop spans 11 amino acids. The CDR3 bases are TGTGCCGTTCATGCTGACTATGGCTACACCTTC. It is translated as CAVHADYGYTF.